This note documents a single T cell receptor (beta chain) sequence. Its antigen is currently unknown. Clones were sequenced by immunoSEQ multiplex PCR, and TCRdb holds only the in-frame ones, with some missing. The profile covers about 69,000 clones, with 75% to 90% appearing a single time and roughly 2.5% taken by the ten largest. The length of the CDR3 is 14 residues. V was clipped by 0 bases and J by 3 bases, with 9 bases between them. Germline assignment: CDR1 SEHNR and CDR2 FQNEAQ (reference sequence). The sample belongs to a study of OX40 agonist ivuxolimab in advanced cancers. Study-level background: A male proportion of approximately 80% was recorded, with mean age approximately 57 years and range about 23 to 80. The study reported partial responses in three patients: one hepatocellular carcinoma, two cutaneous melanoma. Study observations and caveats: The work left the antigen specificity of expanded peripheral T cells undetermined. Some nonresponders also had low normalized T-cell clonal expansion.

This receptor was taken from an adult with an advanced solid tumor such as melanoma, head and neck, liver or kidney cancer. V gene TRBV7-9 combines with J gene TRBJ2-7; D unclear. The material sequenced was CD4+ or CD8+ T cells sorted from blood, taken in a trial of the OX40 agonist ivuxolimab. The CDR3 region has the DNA TGTGCCAGCAGCTTAGCCGGGTATAGCTACGAGCAGTACTTC. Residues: CASSLAGYSYEQYF.